Listed below are T cell receptor beta chains from one sample, sequenced in a study of T cell repertoires in cytomegalovirus infection. Via MiXCR, TCRdb re-called the reads, giving one row per CDR3 protein. Seen here are 200,000 to 250,000 distinct CDR3 sequences, roughly 23% observed once, and the top ten hold 15% to 20%. The sequenced sample consisted of CD8+ T cells from PBMCs. The receptor source for this set is a human donor in good health (CMV status not recorded). Some clones in this sample may be carry-over from other donors' samples. The CDR3 runs from the conserved cysteine through the conserved F or W. The D gene is left open where the match is weak. Part of the rows lack a size; the others show once, few, many or a class for expanded clones.

V,J,D,size,CDR3,DNA
TRBV11-1,TRBJ2-1,-,many,CASSRGANNEQFF,TGTGCCAGCAGCCGCGGGGCCAATAACGAGCAGTTCTTC
TRBV11-2,TRBJ1-2,TRBD1,few,CASSLTARDRPRF,TGTGCCAGCAGCTTAACCGCACGGGACAGGCCCCGTTTC
TRBV7-8,TRBJ1-1,TRBD1,many,CASSWGRGDTEAFF,TGTGCCAGCAGCTGGGGCAGGGGGGACACTGAAGCTTTCTTT
TRBV15,TRBJ1-2,TRBD1,few,CATSKGVTGVIGYTF,TGTGCCACCAGCAAGGGGGTGACAGGGGTGATTGGCTACACCTTC
TRBV6-5,TRBJ1-6,TRBD1,-,CASSTKTGWNYNSPLHF,TGTGCCAGCAGTACAAAGACAGGGTGGAACTATAATTCACCCCTCCACTTT
TRBV12-3/TRBV12-4,TRBJ1-1,-,few,CASSFTGIEAFF,TGTGCCAGCAGTTTTACAGGGATTGAAGCTTTCTTT
TRBV2,TRBJ2-2,-,-,CASSPGRGDTGELFF,TGTGCCAGCAGTCCTGGGAGGGGGGACACCGGGGAGCTGTTTTTT
TRBV7-2,TRBJ1-2,TRBD1,many,CASSLNRGPVYGYTF,TGTGCCAGCAGCTTAAACAGGGGACCGGTCTATGGCTACACCTTC
TRBV2,TRBJ1-4,-,many,CASSERGFNEKLFF,TGTGCCAGCAGTGAACGGGGTTTCAATGAAAAACTGTTTTTT
TRBV5-6,TRBJ1-5,-,-,CASSFWTGNQPQHF,TGTGCCAGCAGCTTCTGGACAGGCAATCAGCCCCAGCATTTT
TRBV28,TRBJ1-5,TRBD1,-,CASSSEDRGYNQPQHF,TGTGCCAGCAGTTCCGAGGACAGGGGTTACAATCAGCCCCAGCATTTT
TRBV7-8,TRBJ1-5,-,many,CASAQGAIGQPQHF,TGTGCCAGCGCACAAGGGGCCATCGGTCAGCCCCAGCATTTT
TRBV12-3/TRBV12-4,TRBJ1-1,-,-,CASSSTGPTEAFF,TGTGCCAGCAGTTCAACAGGACCCACTGAAGCTTTCTTT
TRBV4-1,TRBJ2-1,TRBD2,-,CASSQEGTSGGPGSYNEQFF,TGCGCCAGCAGCCAAGAGGGGACTAGCGGGGGCCCCGGCTCCTACAATGAGCAGTTCTTC
TRBV7-9,TRBJ1-4,-,few,CASSLLTGLDEKLFF,TGTGCCAGCAGCTTGCTGACGGGACTTGATGAAAAACTGTTTTTT
TRBV11-2,TRBJ2-4,TRBD1,few,CASSFDRGKNIQYF,TGTGCCAGCAGCTTCGACAGGGGGAAAAACATTCAGTACTTC
TRBV20-1,TRBJ2-7,-,-,CSASGTQTTYEQYF,TGCAGTGCTTCAGGGACCCAAACCACCTACGAGCAGTACTTC
TRBV27,TRBJ2-6,-,-,CASSRGGGFVSGANVLTF,TGTGCCAGCAGCCGAGGGGGGGGATTCGTCTCTGGGGCCAACGTCCTGACTTTC
TRBV7-2,TRBJ1-4,-,many,CASSPTGKLSPFENNEKLFF,TGTGCCAGCAGCCCAACGGGGAAACTCTCCCCATTTGAGAATAATGAAAAACTGTTTTTT
TRBV5-8,TRBJ2-3,-,-,CASRVGGLLSSDYTDTQYF,TGTGCCAGCAGGGTCGGGGGGCTTCTATCCTCCGACTACACAGATACGCAGTATTTT
TRBV7-2,TRBJ2-5,TRBD2,few,CASSLGLAGANPQETQYF,TGTGCCAGCAGCTTAGGACTAGCGGGGGCCAATCCTCAAGAGACCCAGTACTTC
TRBV7-9,TRBJ2-7,-,-,CASSFGTGLSYEQYF,TGTGCCAGCAGCTTTGGTACAGGGCTATCCTACGAGCAGTACTTC
TRBV20-1,TRBJ1-2,-,-,CSARDPPLRAEDGYTF,TGCAGTGCTAGAGATCCCCCCCTGAGGGCGGAGGATGGCTACACCTTC
TRBV19,TRBJ2-1,-,many,CASSPATIYSYNEQFF,TGTGCCAGTAGTCCCGCTACGATCTACTCCTACAATGAGCAGTTCTTC
TRBV5-4,TRBJ1-3,-,-,CASSSWQDSGNTIYF,TGTGCCAGCAGCTCTTGGCAAGACTCTGGAAACACCATATATTTT
TRBV9,TRBJ2-1,-,-,CASSVSQGLVYNEQFF,TGTGCCAGCAGCGTCTCGCAGGGTCTGGTTTACAATGAGCAGTTCTTC
TRBV25-1,TRBJ2-1,TRBD2,-,CASSERAGPYNEQFF,TGTGCCAGCAGTGAGCGAGCGGGACCCTACAATGAGCAGTTCTTC
TRBV5-1,TRBJ2-1,TRBD1,few,CASSTTGVMENEQFF,TGCGCCAGCAGCACAACAGGGGTGATGGAGAATGAGCAGTTCTTC
TRBV19,TRBJ2-1,-,once,CASSLTIYNEQFF,TGTGCCAGTAGTCTGACAATCTACAATGAGCAGTTCTTC
TRBV12-3/TRBV12-4,TRBJ1-1,-,many,CASSLIWAIGTEAFF,TGTGCCAGCAGCTTAATATGGGCGATCGGCACTGAAGCTTTCTTT
TRBV4-2,TRBJ2-7,-,few,CASSQDSAKMYF,TGTGCCAGCAGCCAAGATTCGGCCAAAATGTACTTC
TRBV5-8,TRBJ2-1,TRBD2,few,CASSLEWRGGNEQFF,TGTGCCAGCAGCTTGGAGTGGCGGGGGGGCAATGAGCAGTTCTTC
TRBV25-1,TRBJ1-2,TRBD1,many,CASSEDRENYGYTF,TGTGCCAGCAGTGAGGACAGGGAGAACTATGGCTACACCTTC
TRBV7-8,TRBJ2-1,-,many,CASSFSGSNEQFF,TGTGCCAGCAGCTTCTCTGGGAGCAATGAGCAGTTCTTC
TRBV9,TRBJ1-6,-,-,CASSPYDGTLSPLHF,TGTGCCAGCAGCCCTTACGACGGGACACTTTCACCCCTCCACTTT
TRBV10-3,TRBJ1-2,-,few,CAISDPLEKGIYGYTF,TGTGCCATCAGTGACCCCCTCGAGAAAGGAATCTATGGCTACACCTTC
TRBV20-1,TRBJ1-5,-,-,CSARENGVNSNQPQHF,TGCAGTGCTAGAGAAAACGGGGTTAATAGCAATCAGCCCCAGCATTTT
TRBV7-9,TRBJ2-7,TRBD1,-,CASSGQGGFHEQYF,TGTGCCAGCAGCGGACAGGGGGGATTCCACGAGCAGTACTTC
TRBV2,TRBJ1-1,-,-,CASRTGYMTKAFF,TGTGCCAGCAGAACAGGGTACATGACTAAAGCTTTCTTT
TRBV11-1,TRBJ2-2,-,-,CASSPDGPNTGELFF,TGTGCCAGCAGCCCAGACGGTCCGAACACCGGGGAGCTGTTTTTT
TRBV20-1,TRBJ2-1,-,few,CSASPRDRYNEQFF,TGCAGTGCTAGCCCCCGAGACAGATACAATGAGCAGTTCTTC
TRBV29-1,TRBJ2-3,TRBD2,few,CSVFGLGVTSVLTDTQYF,TGCAGCGTTTTTGGCTTGGGGGTGACTAGCGTCCTCACAGATACGCAGTATTTT
TRBV7-9,TRBJ1-2,-,few,CASSPNSLAHYGYTF,TGTGCCAGCAGCCCCAATAGTTTGGCCCACTATGGCTACACCTTC
TRBV28,TRBJ2-1,-,few,CASSLFPGGSNNEQFF,TGTGCCAGCAGTTTATTTCCCGGAGGGTCCAACAATGAGCAGTTCTTC
TRBV4-1,TRBJ2-2,-,-,CASSQFTGELFF,TGCGCCAGCAGCCAGTTTACCGGGGAGCTGTTTTTT
TRBV5-4,TRBJ2-5,-,-,CASSLEPRAQETQYF,TGTGCCAGCAGCTTGGAACCCAGGGCCCAGGAGACCCAGTACTTC
TRBV10-3,TRBJ1-5,-,many,CAISESGSGSNQPQHF,TGTGCCATCAGTGAGTCAGGGTCAGGGAGCAATCAGCCCCAGCATTTT
TRBV4-1,TRBJ2-1,-,many,CASSPPENNEQFF,TGCGCCAGCAGCCCCCCGGAGAACAATGAGCAGTTCTTC
TRBV7-6,TRBJ1-5,-,many,CASSLEGGYNQPQHF,TGTGCCAGCAGCTTAGAAGGGGGATACAATCAGCCCCAGCATTTT
TRBV20-1,TRBJ1-2,-,few,CSARPRGGSYYGYTF,TGCAGTGCTAGACCACGGGGAGGGTCGTACTATGGCTACACCTTC
TRBV28,TRBJ2-1,TRBD2,few,CASSLLTSGGAYEQFF,TGTGCCAGCAGTCTACTCACTAGCGGGGGGGCCTATGAGCAGTTCTTC
TRBV13,TRBJ2-5,-,-,CASSLLFQEQETQYF,TGTGCCAGCAGCTTATTATTCCAGGAACAAGAGACCCAGTACTTC
TRBV4-1,TRBJ1-5,TRBD1,many,CASSQFQGAGQPQHF,TGCGCCAGCAGCCAGTTCCAGGGGGCTGGTCAGCCCCAGCATTTT
TRBV19,TRBJ2-1,-,-,CASSKVSGAINEQFF,TGTGCCAGTAGTAAGGTCTCAGGGGCGATCAATGAGCAGTTCTTC
TRBV4-1,TRBJ1-2,TRBD1,few,CASSRTGFDGYTF,TGCGCCAGCAGCCGGACAGGGTTTGATGGCTACACCTTC
TRBV13,TRBJ2-1,-,-,CASSNPGHEQFF,TGTGCCAGCAGTAATCCCGGCCATGAGCAGTTCTTC
TRBV7-9,TRBJ2-6,-,-,CASSLGYGQRASSGANVLTF,TGTGCCAGCAGCTTAGGATACGGACAGCGGGCCTCCTCTGGGGCCAACGTCCTGACTTTC
TRBV29-1,TRBJ1-1,-,-,CSAFTGRNTEAFF,TGCAGCGCTTTCACGGGCAGGAACACTGAAGCTTTCTTT
TRBV6-8,TRBJ2-5,-,-,CASSQSSGETQYF,TGTGCCAGCAGTCAGAGTTCGGGGGAGACCCAGTACTTC